This TCR beta chain was recovered during a study of blood T cell repertoires in COVID-19. Turning to the study itself: The origin of the acute and convalescent COVID-19 samples was the United States, Italy and Spain. Sources were T cells, B-cell-depleted T cells, or PBMCs; the material itself was cDNA or gDNA.

Original analysis: Reference gene primer amplification yielded estimated nucleated cell counts. TCRdb's table, derived via immunoSEQ multiplex PCR, lists solely in-frame clones and lacks some. That table gives V, J and clone size, and the DNA gave D and trimming. The sample has fewer than 75,000 clones; about nine tenths are singletons. Germline V CDR1 and CDR2: MGHDK, SYGVNS. Trimming at V came to 1 base and at J to 6 bases, leaving 14 bases not matched to a gene. This CDR3 is 18 amino acids long. Input material: peripheral blood. The chain uses TRBV25-1 and TRBJ2-7; TRBD2 matches at 11 bases. The origin of this receptor is a man aged 55 to 69 with acute or convalescent COVID-19. CDR3 DNA sequence: TGTGCCAGCAGTGAATTAAGGCGACTAGCGGGACTGAGGGTCGAGCAGTACTTC. It encodes CASSELRRLAGLRVEQYF.